This T cell receptor (beta chain) was documented in a study of tissue T cells after allogeneic stem cell transplantation. This clone was found once. All gene names here are mouse names. The read stops 1 residue short of the end of the CDR3; the missing end is completed from the germline J gene. Time point specified: mouse harvest day 7 after allogeneic transplant. Mouse grafts combined 10^7 T-cell-depleted bone marrow cells with 10^6 splenic CD5+ T cells. Deletions cut 4 bases from V and 6 bases from J, with 8 bases between. There are 12 residues in the CDR3. In germline, CDR1 is KGHPV, CDR2 FQNQEV (reference sequence). The assay was immunoSEQ multiplex PCR, and TCRdb's table has in-frame clones only and misses some. The sample includes several thousand clones, 49% of them seen just once.

The sample taken for sequencing was gut tissue. The clonotype comes from a female BALB/c mouse given C57BL/6 T cells with graft-versus-host disease after an allogeneic hematopoietic cell transplant. The V call is TRBV26, the J call TRBJ2-5; D not certain. The CDR3 DNA, read in part, is TGTGCCAGCAGTCCGAGAGGGGACACCCAGTAC. Encoded protein: CASSPRGDTQY. The entire CDR3 sequence reads CASSPRGDTQYF. The full variable domain, completed using reference TRBV26 and TRBJ2-5, is NSKVIQTPRYLVKGQGQKAKMRCIPEKGHPVVFWYQQNKNNEFKFLINFQNQEVLQQIDMTEKRFSAECPSNSPCSLEIQSSEAGDSALYLCASSPRGDTQYFGPGTRLLVL.